This TCR beta chain was captured by sequencing in a study of T-cell reconstitution after alpha-beta-depleted transplantation in children. Unique molecular identifiers were used to barcode this TCRbeta library. One entry per CDR3 protein results from TCRdb running MiXCR on the PCR reads. Of fewer than 750,000 distinct CDR3 sequences in the sample, about a quarter were seen once. V trimming: 6 bases; J trimming: 5 bases; junction bases outside the gene matches: 8. From germline, CDR1 is SNHLY and CDR2 FYNNEI. The CDR3 has 15 residues. The rearrangement joins TRBV2 to TRBJ1-4, with 8 bases identical to TRBD1. The clonotype was recovered from a boy younger than two with Wiskott-Aldrich syndrome, due to receive a stem cell transplant. The sample here was PBMCs, taken before TCRalphabeta/CD19-depleted stem cell transplant. In nucleotides, the CDR3 is TGTGCCAGCAGACCATCTCAGGGGGCCAATGAAAAACTGTTTTTT. Its protein product is CASRPSQGANEKLFF.